These 7 T cell receptor beta chains were sequenced from one sample in a study of OX40 agonist ivuxolimab in advanced cancers. Profiled with immunoSEQ multiplex PCR; TCRdb holds only in-frame clones, not every one. The repertoire holds about 28,000 clones, with over 75% as singletons. The input for sequencing was CD4+ or CD8+ T cells sorted from blood, taken in a trial of the OX40 agonist ivuxolimab. These receptors originate from an adult with an advanced solid tumor such as melanoma, head and neck, liver or kidney cancer.

The chain links TRBV6-5 to TRBJ2-7, with D hard to call. CDR1 and CDR2 (germline): MNHEY, SVGAGI. The ends were cut back, 2 bases at V and 2 bases at J, with 13 bases in the middle. There are 15 residues in the CDR3. CDR3 DNA: TGTGCCAGCAGTTACGACCCGGACGCAGCCTACGAGCAGTACTTC. This sequence encodes CASSYDPDAAYEQYF.

This clone occurred a few times. V is TRBV7-6 and J is TRBJ2-2, with 9 bases aligning to TRBD1. The CDR3 spans 16 residues. Germline V lookup: CDR1 SGHVS, CDR2 FNYEAQ. With 6 bases clipped from V and 4 bases from J, the junction kept 9 bases outside the gene matches. The CDR3 spells CASSPGTGIGTGELFF. The DNA of the CDR3 is TGTGCCAGCAGTCCCGGGACAGGGATCGGCACCGGGGAGCTGTTTTTT.

The chain combines TRBV27 with TRBJ2-1; 10 bases align to TRBD2. The junction had 10 bases not matched to a gene; V was cut back by 4 bases and J by 10 bases. Germline V gives CDR1 MNHEY, CDR2 SMNVEV (reference sequence). The CDR3 length is 15 residues. The CDR3 reads CASSSPGTSASEQFF. The CDR3 DNA reads as TGTGCCAGCAGTTCCCCCGGGACTAGCGCCTCGGAGCAGTTCTTC.

The chain combines TRBV7-3 with TRBJ2-3; D unclear. Trimming pared 5 bases from V and 6 bases from J, leaving 12 bases between. CDR3 size: 13 residues. Per the germline V gene, CDR1 is SGHTA and CDR2 is FQGTGA. As DNA, the CDR3 is TGTGCCAGCAGCATCCTAGTTGGCGATACGCAGTATTTT. Translation gives CASSILVGDTQYF.

The J gene is TRBJ2-1, the V gene TRBV4-2; D may be TRBD1 or TRBD2 (5 bases each). Per the germline V gene, CDR1 is LGHNA and CDR2 is YNFKEQ. The CDR3 is 13 amino acids. V was cut by 4 bases and J by 7 bases, with 11 bases left in between. The CDR3 DNA sequence: TGTGCCAGCAGCCCCTTCGAGGGGAATGAGCAGTTCTTC. The encoded protein is CASSPFEGNEQFF.

This sequence joins TRBV27 and TRBJ1-2; D is ambiguous. The CDR3 length is 13 residues. The germline V gene has CDR1 MNHEY and CDR2 SMNVEV (reference sequence). V was clipped by 6 bases and J by 4 bases, with 12 bases between them. This CDR3 reads CASSPVPSYGYTF. The CDR3 coding sequence is TGTGCCAGCAGCCCCGTACCGTCCTATGGCTACACCTTC.

The chain recombines TRBV9 with TRBJ1-4, with 7 nucleotides matching TRBD1. Trimming removed 0 bases from V and 3 bases from J; junction bases left unmatched: 2. The CDR3 length is 15 residues. Germline-derived CDR1 and CDR2 are SGDLS and YYNGEE. CDR3 sequence reads: CASSVAGQPNEKLFF. CDR3 sequence (DNA): TGTGCCAGCAGCGTAGCGGGACAGCCTAATGAAAAACTGTTTTTT.